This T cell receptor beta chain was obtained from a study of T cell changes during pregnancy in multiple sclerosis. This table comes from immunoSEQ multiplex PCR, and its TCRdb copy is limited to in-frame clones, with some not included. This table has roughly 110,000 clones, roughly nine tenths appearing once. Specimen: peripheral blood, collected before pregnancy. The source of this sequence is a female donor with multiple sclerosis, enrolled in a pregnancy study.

CDR3 region: CASSVDGTDYNEQFF. The CDR3 DNA is TGTGCCAGCAGCGTAGATGGGACAGACTACAATGAGCAGTTCTTC. The rearrangement links TRBV9 to TRBJ2-1; 7 nucleotides match TRBD1. The trim removed 0 bases at V and 3 bases at J, leaving 3 bases unmatched. Germline assignment: CDR1 SGDLS and CDR2 YYNGEE. The CDR3 has 15 amino acids.